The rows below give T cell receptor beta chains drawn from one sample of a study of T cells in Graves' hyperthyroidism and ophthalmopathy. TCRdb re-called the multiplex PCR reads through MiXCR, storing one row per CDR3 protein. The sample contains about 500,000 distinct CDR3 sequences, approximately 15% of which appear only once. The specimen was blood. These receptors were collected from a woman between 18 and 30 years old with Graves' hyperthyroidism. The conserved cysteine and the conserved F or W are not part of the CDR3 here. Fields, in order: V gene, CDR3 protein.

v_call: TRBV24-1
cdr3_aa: ATSDPTRHEQF

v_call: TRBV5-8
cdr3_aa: ASSLETGGTEAF

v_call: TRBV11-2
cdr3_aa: ASSLAPGTDEKLF

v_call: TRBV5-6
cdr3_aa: ASSRGQGVAEAF

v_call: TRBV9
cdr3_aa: ASSTGGPYEQY

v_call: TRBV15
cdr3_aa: ATSRDGRFGSQH

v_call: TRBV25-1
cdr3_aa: ASSGRTGLAQF

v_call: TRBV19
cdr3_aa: ASSIGGALTEAF

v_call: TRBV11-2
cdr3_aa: ASSIPGQGKYNEQF

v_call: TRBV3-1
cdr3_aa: ASSQGKRVEKAF

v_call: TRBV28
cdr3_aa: ASSLGRGLGANVLT

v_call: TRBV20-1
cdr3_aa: TSSRDPEAF

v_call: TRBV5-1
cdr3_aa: ASSSGGDTEAF

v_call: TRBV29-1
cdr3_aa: SAKGLAGNEQY

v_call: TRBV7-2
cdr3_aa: ASSLGGGRRNEQF

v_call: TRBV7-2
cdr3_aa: ASSLSYPAPNTGELF

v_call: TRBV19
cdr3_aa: ASSSHRGNTEAF

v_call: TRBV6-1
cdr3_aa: ASIPVRTSGRRGGLTDTQY

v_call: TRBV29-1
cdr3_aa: SVEEGRESEQF

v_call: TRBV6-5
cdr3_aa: ASSYSIGAMNTEAF

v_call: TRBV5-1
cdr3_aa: ASSLASATDTQY

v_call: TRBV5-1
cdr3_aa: ASSRGLERNNEQF

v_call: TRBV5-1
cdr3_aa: ASSNSGTGASYNEQF

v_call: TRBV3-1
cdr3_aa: ASSQAGTGNLFGQPQH

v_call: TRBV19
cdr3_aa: ATFGHNEQF

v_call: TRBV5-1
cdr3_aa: ASSLAQENTEAF

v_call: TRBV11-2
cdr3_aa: ASSSNLGLAGRESQY

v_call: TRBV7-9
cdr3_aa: ASSHTTRLARDYEQY

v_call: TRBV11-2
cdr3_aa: ASRTPRSGRNEQF

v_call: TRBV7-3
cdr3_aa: ASSSSFSGITGELF

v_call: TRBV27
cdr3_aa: ASRTSGGDQPQH

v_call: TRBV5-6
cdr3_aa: ASSLGSGRGNEQF

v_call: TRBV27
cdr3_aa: ASSSPLAGNEQF

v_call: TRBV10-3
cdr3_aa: AISEKEGRRTEAF

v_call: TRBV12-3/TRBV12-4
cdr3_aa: ASSFDSLEQF

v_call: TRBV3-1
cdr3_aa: ASSQDPSFGGYT

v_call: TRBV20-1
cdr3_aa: SARGLRLAASYEQY

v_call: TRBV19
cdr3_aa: ASSILDYNEQF

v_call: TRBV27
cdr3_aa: ASSFRGHGEKLF

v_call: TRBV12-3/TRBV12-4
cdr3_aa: ASTSFGGTATSNQPQH

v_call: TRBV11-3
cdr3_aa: ASSLEADFWNEQF

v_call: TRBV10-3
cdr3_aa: AISEETEGGAQY

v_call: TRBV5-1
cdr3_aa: ASSQVAGVTDTQY

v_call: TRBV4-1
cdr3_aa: ASSRGPTAFYGYT

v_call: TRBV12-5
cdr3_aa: ASGLPPQVTEAF

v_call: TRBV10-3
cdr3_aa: AISDRAGYTGELF

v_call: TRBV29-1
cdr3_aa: SVEDRVNTGELF